This entry features one TCR beta chain sequence. The source of the sample is a study of T cell changes during pregnancy in multiple sclerosis. This CDR3 comprises 15 residues. Germline CDR1 and CDR2: SEHNR and FQNEAQ (reference sequence). V lost 7 bases to trimming and J lost 4 bases, with 16 bases between them. Profiling relied on immunoSEQ multiplex PCR, and the TCRdb table lists in-frame clones only, not all of them. Of about 77,000 clones listed, around 93% are singletons. The clonotype was recovered from a female donor in good health, enrolled as a control in a pregnancy study. The chain combines TRBV7-9 with TRBJ1-4, with D possibly TRBD1 on 6 matching bases. Sequences were derived from peripheral blood, sampled after pregnancy. The DNA of the CDR3 is TGTGCCAGCACCTCCTTGGGGACATTTAATGAAAAACTGTTTTTT. Translated, it gives CASTSLGTFNEKLFF.